This passage covers 9 T cell receptor beta chains from one sample sequenced in a study of blood T cell repertoires in COVID-19. The method was immunoSEQ multiplex PCR; TCRdb's version includes in-frame clones alone and lacks a portion of them. The sample yields roughly 190,000 clones, over 75% seen once. Sequenced input: peripheral blood. The source is a man between 50 and 59 years old with acute or convalescent COVID-19.

The chain couples TRBV19 to TRBJ1-2, with D perhaps TRBD1 (5 bases). Per germline, CDR1 LNHDA and CDR2 SQIVND (reference sequence). The CDR3 runs 15 residues. V dropped 6 bases and J dropped 0 bases, with 14 bases sitting between them. The CDR3 DNA sequence: TGTGCCAGTAGGGATCACAGGCCTGCTAACTATGGCTACACCTTC. Translation gives CASRDHRPANYGYTF.

V and J are TRBV10-3 and TRBJ2-2; 12 bases fit TRBD2. Trimming at V came to 3 bases and at J to 5 bases, leaving 10 bases not matched to a gene. Germline assignment: CDR1 ENHRY and CDR2 SYGVKD. CDR3 length: 18 residues. The CDR3 loop is CAISERLAGGPETGELFF. CDR3 coding DNA: TGTGCCATCAGTGAACGGCTAGCGGGAGGGCCGGAGACCGGGGAGCTGTTTTTT.

The gene calls are TRBV5-1 and TRBJ2-5; the match to TRBD1 covers 7 bases. Germline CDR1 is SGHRS and CDR2 is YFSETQ. The length of the CDR3 is 13 residues. After removal of 9 bases from V and 5 bases from J, the junction contained 10 bases not matched to a gene. The CDR3 sequence: CATTGDVGETQYF. The CDR3, as DNA: TGCGCCACCACAGGGGACGTCGGGGAGACCCAGTACTTC.

This clone was seen a few times. This chain links TRBV6-1 with TRBJ1-4; the D gene is possibly TRBD1 (5 bases). The CDR3 consists of 15 residues. V gave up 3 bases and J gave up 0 bases, with 8 bases separating them. The germline gives CDR1 MNHNS, CDR2 SASEGT. The CDR3 loop reads CASSDDSATNEKLFF. CDR3 nucleotide sequence: TGTGCCAGCAGTGACGACAGTGCAACTAATGAAAAACTGTTTTTT.

The chain combines TRBV7-2 with TRBJ1-3; 7 bases agree with TRBD1. V lost 4 bases and J lost 0; bases outside the gene matches: 12. The CDR3 is made up of 18 amino acids. The germline gives CDR1 SGHTA, CDR2 FQGNSA. CDR3 coding DNA: TGTGCCAGCAGCTCAAACTTGGGACAGCTTTACTCTGGAAACACCATATATTTT. Amino acids: CASSSNLGQLYSGNTIYF.

J is TRBJ1-5 and V is TRBV10-3, with D possibly being TRBD1 (5 bases). This CDR3 spans 15 amino acids. Germline V CDR1 and CDR2: ENHRY, SYGVKD. V lost 3 bases, J lost 4 bases, and 13 bases lay in between. CDR3 in amino acids: CAISDWQGLNQPQHF. CDR3 bases: TGTGCCATCAGTGATTGGCAGGGTCTAAATCAGCCCCAGCATTTT.

The chain uses TRBV28 and TRBJ1-2; 7 bases line up with TRBD1. V was clipped by 3 bases and J by 9 bases; unmatched bases: 13. The CDR3 is made up of 15 amino acids. Germline assignment: CDR1 MDHEN and CDR2 SYDVKM. CDR3: CASSFGRVDRERYTF. CDR3 DNA sequence: TGTGCCAGCAGTTTCGGGAGGGTAGACAGGGAACGCTACACCTTC.

V usage is TRBV27 and J usage is TRBJ1-5; 9 nucleotides align to TRBD1. The ends lost 6 bases at V and 0 bases at J; junction bases unmatched: 6. This CDR3 comprises 16 residues. Germline V lookup: CDR1 MNHEY, CDR2 SMNVEV (reference sequence). CDR3 sequence reads: CASRKGTGNSNQPQHF. Here the CDR3 DNA reads TGTGCCAGCAGGAAAGGGACAGGGAATAGCAATCAGCCCCAGCATTTT.

This clone is a singleton in its sample. J is TRBJ2-4 and V is TRBV2; the D gene is possibly TRBD2 (6 bases). Germline CDR1 reads SNHLY; CDR2 reads FYNNEI. The V gene lost 7 bases and the J gene lost 8 bases, with 12 bases spanning the gap. This CDR3 region has 12 residues. The CDR3 DNA follows: TGTGCCAGCAAGGGCCCTAGCGACATTCAGTACTTC. This codes for CASKGPSDIQYF.